The TCR beta chain under discussion was sequenced for a study of T-cell memory formation after mild COVID-19. From the 5' RACE reads, TCRdb called clonotypes with MiXCR, one entry per CDR3 protein. Of some 82,000 distinct CDR3 sequences listed, 9.5% to 15% are singletons. V shed 5 bases, J shed 1 base, and the junction held 5 bases outside the gene matches. The CDR3 runs 14 residues. The germline CDR1 and CDR2 sequences are SQVTM and ANQGSEA. The TCR comes from a man aged 18 to 35 who had mild COVID-19 (a few samples of this study predate the infection). Cell type and time point are not known. The chain combines TRBV29-1 with TRBJ1-2; the match to TRBD1 covers 9 bases. The sample was PBMCs or a T cell subset sorted from them (not recorded which). In nucleotides, the CDR3 is TGCAGCGTTACGGGACAGGGTAATAACTATGGCTACACCTTC. This codes for CSVTGQGNNYGYTF.